This T cell receptor (beta chain) was recovered during a study of T-cell memory formation after mild COVID-19. Notes on the study in general: CD8+ contracting clones occupied EMRA, while CD4+ ones occupied mainly CM and EM.

This CDR3 is 15 amino acids long. Trimming removed 3 bases from V and 6 bases from J; junction bases left unmatched: 7. Per germline, CDR1 KGHDR and CDR2 SFDVKD. There are a few counts of this clonotype. Antigen: not known. TCRdb recomputed calls from the 5' RACE reads with MiXCR, one row per CDR3 protein. The sample holds 150,000 or so distinct CDR3 sequences; approximately 10% are singletons and the top ten take approximately 3.8%. The V gene is TRBV24-1, the J gene TRBJ2-3; 8 bases align to TRBD2. This receptor was identified in a man between 18 and 29 years old who had mild COVID-19 (a few samples of this study predate the infection). Cell type and time point are not known. The material sequenced was PBMCs or a T cell subset sorted from them (not recorded which). The CDR3 reads CATSDPGTRGDTQYF. The CDR3 region has the DNA TGTGCCACCAGTGATCCCGGGACTAGGGGGGATACGCAGTATTTT.